This note documents a single T cell receptor beta chain sequence. Its antigen is as yet unknown. Here immunoSEQ multiplex PCR was the method, and the copy in TCRdb shows in-frame clones only, minus some. The sample has approximately 100,000 clones, 91% seen once; the top ten hold around 2.6%. The length of the CDR3 is 12 residues. The germline V gene encodes CDR1 MDHEN and CDR2 SYDVKM. Between the trimmed V and J ends, which lost 6 bases and 10 bases, there was a span of 13 bases. This sample was included in a study of siplizumab effects on memory and regulatory T cells. Study-level points and caveats: An assignable naive or memory phenotype was lacking in roughly 75-96% of proliferating CD4+ or CD8+ clones.

The clonotype comes from a human donor in good health. Some clones in this sample may be carry-over from other donors' samples. The sequenced sample consisted of CD4+ T cells sorted from blood. This chain links TRBV28 with TRBJ2-1; perhaps TRBD1 as D (5 bases). DNA of the CDR3: TGTGCCAGCAGCATATCTTGGGGCGAGCAGTTCTTC. Protein sequence: CASSISWGEQFF.